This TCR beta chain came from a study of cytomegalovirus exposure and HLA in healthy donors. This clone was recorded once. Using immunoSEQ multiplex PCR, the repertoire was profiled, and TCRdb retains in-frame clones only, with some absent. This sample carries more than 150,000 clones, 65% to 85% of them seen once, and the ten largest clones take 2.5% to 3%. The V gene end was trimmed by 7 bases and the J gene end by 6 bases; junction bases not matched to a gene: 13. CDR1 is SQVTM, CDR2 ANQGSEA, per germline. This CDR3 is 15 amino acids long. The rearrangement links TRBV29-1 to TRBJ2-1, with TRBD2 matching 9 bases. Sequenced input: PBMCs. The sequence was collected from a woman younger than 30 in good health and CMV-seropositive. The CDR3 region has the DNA TGCAGCGCCCTAGGGAGGGCGGGGGGGCTCAATGAGCAGTTCTTC. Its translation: CSALGRAGGLNEQFF.